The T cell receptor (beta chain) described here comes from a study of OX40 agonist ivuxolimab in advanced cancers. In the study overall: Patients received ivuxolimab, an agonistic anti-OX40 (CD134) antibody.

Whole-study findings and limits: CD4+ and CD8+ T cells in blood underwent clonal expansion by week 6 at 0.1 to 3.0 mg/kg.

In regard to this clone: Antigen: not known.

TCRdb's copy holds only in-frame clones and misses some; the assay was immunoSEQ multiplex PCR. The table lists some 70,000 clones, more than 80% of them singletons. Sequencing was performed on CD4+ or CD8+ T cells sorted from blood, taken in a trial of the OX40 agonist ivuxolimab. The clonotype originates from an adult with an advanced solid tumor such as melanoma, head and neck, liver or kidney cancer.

The CDR3 coding sequence is TGTGCCAGTAGTCGACCCGAGCGGGTCGGGGAGCTGTTTTTT. It yields the protein CASSRPERVGELFF. The chain uses TRBV19 and TRBJ2-2, with D possibly TRBD2 on 6 matching bases. CDR3 length: 14 amino acids. From germline, CDR1 is LNHDA and CDR2 SQIVND (reference sequence). The ends were cut back, 5 bases at V and 7 bases at J, with 14 bases in the middle.